This T cell receptor (beta chain) was obtained from a study of control samples from healthy donors and cancer patients. Data came from immunoSEQ multiplex PCR; TCRdb stores just in-frame clones and leaves some out. The table has tens of thousands of clones, more than 70% seen once. The germline V gene has CDR1 MRHNA and CDR2 SNTAGT. The CDR3 sequence is 18 residues long. Trimming shortened V by 0 bases and J by 4 bases, and 19 bases separated the two germline ends. The origin of this receptor is a woman between 50 and 59 years old in good health. Sequencing was performed on blood. The V gene is TRBV6-4, the J gene TRBJ1-3; D gene uncertain. The CDR3 sequence: CASSDSKRNEVPGNTIYF. The CDR3 region has the DNA TGTGCCAGCAGTGACTCGAAGCGAAATGAGGTCCCGGGAAACACCATATATTTT.